The 9 T cell receptor beta chains given below trace back to one sample, sequenced in a study of T cell repertoires in cytomegalovirus infection. In TCRdb, the reads were re-called with MiXCR into one record per CDR3 protein. In the table there are 290,000 or so distinct CDR3 sequences, roughly a tenth of which are singletons. Sequences were obtained from PBMCs. These receptors all come from a human donor in good health (CMV status not recorded). Some clones in this sample may be carry-over from other donors' samples.

This clonotype was counted at least ten times. This sequence joins TRBV7-9 and TRBJ2-5, with TRBD1 identical over 7 bases. Germline V gene data show CDR1 as SEHNR and CDR2 as FQNEAQ (reference sequence). This CDR3 has 17 residues. Trimming removed 5 bases from V and 7 bases from J; junction bases left unmatched: 19. CDR3 amino acids: CASSPRLRDRFPGTQYF. CDR3 DNA sequence: TGTGCCAGCAGCCCCAGGCTCCGGGACAGATTCCCGGGGACCCAGTACTTC.

This clonotype was detected many times. At one of its ends the junction is not consistent with the germline gene, which may arise from a read error. The CDR3 is CASSSAPGAADTQYF. CDR3 nucleotides: TGTGCTAGCAGCTCGGCCCCGGGCGCGGCAGATACGCAGTATTTT. V and J are TRBV7-7 and TRBJ2-3; D is undetermined. Germline V CDR1 and CDR2: SSHAT, FNYEAQ (reference sequence). The length of the CDR3 is 15 residues.

This clonotype was seen many times. This rearrangement joins TRBV10-3 to TRBJ2-5, with 7 nucleotides matching TRBD1. Losses at the gene ends were 5 bases for V and 4 bases for J; bases not matched to a gene: 7. Germline V CDR1 and CDR2: ENHRY, SYGVKD. The CDR3 covers 14 residues. The CDR3 region has the DNA TGTGCCATCAGTAGCGGACAGGTTGTAGAGACCCAGTACTTC. Its translation is CAISSGQVVETQYF.

This clonotype turned up a few times. The genes are TRBV2 and TRBJ2-3; TRBD1 might be the D (6 bases). Looked up from germline, CDR1 is SNHLY and CDR2 is FYNNEI. V lost 2 bases, J lost 4 bases, and 13 bases lay in between. The length of the CDR3 is 15 residues. CDR3 in DNA: TGTGCCAGCAGTGAAAGGGCAGGGGTTGCAGATACGCAGTATTTT. Its protein is CASSERAGVADTQYF. Full variable domain (outside the CDR3, taken from reference TRBV2 and TRBJ2-3): EPEVTQTPSHQVTQMGQEVILRCVPISNHLYFYWYRQILGQKVEFLVSFYNNEISEKSEIFDDQFSVERPDGSNFTLKIRSTKLEDSAMYFCASSERAGVADTQYFGPGTRLTVL.

The chain links TRBV10-3 to TRBJ1-1; D is unresolved. The CDR3 is made up of 14 amino acids. Trimming took 6 bases from V and 0 from J, leaving 11 bases between them. Germline values: CDR1 ENHRY, CDR2 SYGVKD. The CDR3 spells CAISYSLMNTEAFF. Written as DNA, the CDR3 is TGTGCCATCAGCTACAGCCTCATGAACACTGAAGCTTTCTTT.

This clonotype was detected ten times or more. The V call is TRBV7-2, the J call TRBJ2-3; D is undetermined. This CDR3 spans 13 amino acids. CDR1 is SGHTA and CDR2 is FQGNSA in the germline V gene. Trimming cost V 0 bases and J 5 bases, with 6 bases left between them. CDR3 coding DNA: TGTGCCAGCAGCTTAGCGCGAGAAGATACGCAGTATTTT. Translation: CASSLAREDTQYF.

This clonotype was detected ten times or more. V is TRBV20-1 and J is TRBJ2-7; D might be TRBD2 (6 bases). The V end lost 6 bases, the J end lost 5 bases, and 17 bases lay between the germline ends. Germline V gives CDR1 DFQATT, CDR2 SNEGSKA (reference sequence). This CDR3 comprises 13 residues. The CDR3 DNA reads as TGCAGTGCCCATCGGGACTCTAGTCACGAGCAGTACTTC. Its protein is CSAHRDSSHEQYF.

This clonotype was counted ten times or more. The rearrangement uses TRBV28 and TRBJ1-1; possibly TRBD1 for D (6 bases). CDR1 is MDHEN and CDR2 is SYDVKM in the germline V gene. This CDR3 comprises 15 residues. V lost 8 bases and J lost 1, with 17 bases in between. The chain's CDR3 is CASPPNRDKNTEAFF. In DNA, the CDR3 is TGTGCCAGCCCCCCCAACCGGGACAAGAACACTGAAGCTTTCTTT.

This clonotype was counted ten times or more. The chain carries TRBV12-3 or TRBV12-4 and TRBJ2-3; possibly TRBD2 for D (5 bases). The CDR3 consists of 15 residues. Trimming removed 8 bases from V and 0 bases from J, with 15 bases in between. CDR3 bases: TGTGCCAGCCGTGGGAGCGGAAGGAGCACAGATACGCAGTATTTT. It encodes CASRGSGRSTDTQYF.